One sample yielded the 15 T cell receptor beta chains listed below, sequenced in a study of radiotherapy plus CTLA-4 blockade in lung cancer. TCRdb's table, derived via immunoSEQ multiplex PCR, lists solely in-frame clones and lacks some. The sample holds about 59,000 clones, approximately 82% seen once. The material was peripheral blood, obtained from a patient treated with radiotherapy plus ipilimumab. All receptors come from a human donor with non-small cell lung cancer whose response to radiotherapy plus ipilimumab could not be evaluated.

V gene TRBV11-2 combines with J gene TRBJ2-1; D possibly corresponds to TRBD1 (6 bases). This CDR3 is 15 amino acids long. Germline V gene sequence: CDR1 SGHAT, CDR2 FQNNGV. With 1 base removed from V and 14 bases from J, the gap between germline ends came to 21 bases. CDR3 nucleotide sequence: TGTGCCAGCAGCTTAGGTCTAATACAGGGATATTTTAAGTTCTTC. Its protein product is CASSLGLIQGYFKFF.

This chain's CDR3 is CASSYTPLVGAGGLNEQFF. CDR3 sequence (DNA): TGTGCCAGCAGTTATACCCCCCTAGTTGGGGCGGGAGGGTTAAATGAGCAGTTCTTC. The chain is built from TRBV27 and TRBJ2-1, with TRBD2 matching over 9 bases. Trimming removed 4 bases from V and 7 bases from J; junction bases left unmatched: 20. Germline-derived CDR1 and CDR2 are MNHEY and SMNVEV (reference sequence). The CDR3 totals 19 residues.

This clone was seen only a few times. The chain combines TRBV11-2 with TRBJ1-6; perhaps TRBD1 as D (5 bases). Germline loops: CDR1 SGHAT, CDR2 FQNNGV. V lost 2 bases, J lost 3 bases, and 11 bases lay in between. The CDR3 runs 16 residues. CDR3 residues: CASSLRTGNYNSPLHF. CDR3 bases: TGTGCCAGCAGCTTAAGAACAGGCAACTATAATTCACCCCTCCACTTT.

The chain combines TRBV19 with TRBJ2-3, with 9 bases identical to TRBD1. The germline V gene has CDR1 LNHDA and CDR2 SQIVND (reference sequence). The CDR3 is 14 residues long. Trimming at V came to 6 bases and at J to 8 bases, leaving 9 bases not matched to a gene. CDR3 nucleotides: TGTGCCAGTAGGCGCACCCGACAGGGGGGTACGCAGTATTTT. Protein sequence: CASRRTRQGGTQYF.

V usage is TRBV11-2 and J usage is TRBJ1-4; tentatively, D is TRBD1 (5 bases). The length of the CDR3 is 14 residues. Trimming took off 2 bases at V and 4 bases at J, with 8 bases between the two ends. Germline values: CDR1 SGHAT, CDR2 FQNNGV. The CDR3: CASSLNRINEKLFF. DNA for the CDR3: TGTGCCAGCAGCTTAAACAGGATTAATGAAAAACTGTTTTTT.

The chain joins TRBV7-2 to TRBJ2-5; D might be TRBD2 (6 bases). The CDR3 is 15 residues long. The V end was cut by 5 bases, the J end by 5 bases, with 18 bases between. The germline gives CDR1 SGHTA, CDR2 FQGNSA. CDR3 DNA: TGTGCCAGCAGCCCATCCTCGGGCGGAGGGGAGACCCAGTACTTC. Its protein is CASSPSSGGGETQYF.

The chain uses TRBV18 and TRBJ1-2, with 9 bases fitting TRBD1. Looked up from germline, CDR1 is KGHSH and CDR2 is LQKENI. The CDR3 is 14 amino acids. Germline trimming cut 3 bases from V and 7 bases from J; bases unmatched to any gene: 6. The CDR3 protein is CASSPAQGAGGYTF. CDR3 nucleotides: TGTGCCAGCTCACCCGCACAGGGGGCGGGTGGCTACACCTTC.

The CDR3: CASRDAPQGATGELFF. In nucleotides, the CDR3 is TGTGCCAGTAGAGATGCCCCCCAAGGGGCGACCGGGGAGCTGTTTTTT. The chain employs TRBV19 and TRBJ2-2; D might be TRBD1 (5 bases). Per germline, CDR1 LNHDA and CDR2 SQIVND (reference sequence). This CDR3 region has 16 residues. Trimming pared 6 bases from V and 5 bases from J, leaving 19 bases between. Full variable domain (outside the CDR3, taken from reference TRBV19 and TRBJ2-2): DGGITQSPKYLFRKEGQNVTLSCEQNLNHDAMYWYRQDPGQGLRLIYYSQIVNDFQKGDIAEGYSVSREKKESFPLTVTSAQKNPTAFYLCASRDAPQGATGELFFGEGSRLTVL.

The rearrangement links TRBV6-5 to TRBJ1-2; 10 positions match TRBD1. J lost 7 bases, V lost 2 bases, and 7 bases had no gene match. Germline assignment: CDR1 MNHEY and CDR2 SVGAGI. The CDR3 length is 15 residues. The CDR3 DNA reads TGTGCCAGCAGTTACGGGGACAGGGGTTCTTCTGGCTACACCTTC. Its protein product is CASSYGDRGSSGYTF.

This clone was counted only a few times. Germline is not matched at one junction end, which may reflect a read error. CDR3 in DNA: TGTGCCAGCAGCTTAGACAGGGGGCCGCCGAACTTC. This gives the protein CASSLDRGPPNF. The chain is built from TRBV7-9 and TRBJ2-7; TRBD1 aligns across 9 bases. The CDR3 loop spans 12 amino acids. CDR1 and CDR2 (germline): SEHNR, FQNEAQ (reference sequence).

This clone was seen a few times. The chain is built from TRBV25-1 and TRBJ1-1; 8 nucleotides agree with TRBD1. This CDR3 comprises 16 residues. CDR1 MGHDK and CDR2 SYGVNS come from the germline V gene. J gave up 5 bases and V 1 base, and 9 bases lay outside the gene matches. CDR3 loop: CASSESIRTGNTEAFF. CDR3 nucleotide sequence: TGTGCCAGCAGTGAATCTATACGGACAGGGAATACTGAAGCTTTCTTT.

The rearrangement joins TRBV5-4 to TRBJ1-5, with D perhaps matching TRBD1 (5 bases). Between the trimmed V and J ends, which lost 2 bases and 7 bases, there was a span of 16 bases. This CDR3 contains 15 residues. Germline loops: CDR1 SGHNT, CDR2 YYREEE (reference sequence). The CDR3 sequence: CASSLGAVGDQPQHF. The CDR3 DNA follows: TGTGCCAGCAGCTTAGGGGCGGTTGGTGACCAGCCCCAGCATTTT.

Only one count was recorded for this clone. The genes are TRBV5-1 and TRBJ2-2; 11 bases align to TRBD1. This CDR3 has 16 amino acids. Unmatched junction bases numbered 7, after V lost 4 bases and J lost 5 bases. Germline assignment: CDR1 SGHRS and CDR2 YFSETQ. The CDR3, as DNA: TGCGCCAGCAGCACGCGGACAGGGGGCGGTACCGGGGAGCTGTTTTTT. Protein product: CASSTRTGGGTGELFF.

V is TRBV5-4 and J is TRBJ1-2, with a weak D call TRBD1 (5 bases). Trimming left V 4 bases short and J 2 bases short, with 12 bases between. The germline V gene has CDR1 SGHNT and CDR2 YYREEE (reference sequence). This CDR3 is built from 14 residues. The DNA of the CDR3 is TGTGCCAGCAGCGGGGACTCCCTGAACTATGGCTACACCTTC. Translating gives CASSGDSLNYGYTF.

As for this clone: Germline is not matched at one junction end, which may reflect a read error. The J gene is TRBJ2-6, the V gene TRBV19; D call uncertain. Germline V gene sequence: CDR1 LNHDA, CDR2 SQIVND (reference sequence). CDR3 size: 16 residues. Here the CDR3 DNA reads TGTGCCAGCAGTACCCCGACAAAGTCTGGGGCCAACGTCCTGACTTTC. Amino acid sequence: CASSTPTKSGANVLTF.